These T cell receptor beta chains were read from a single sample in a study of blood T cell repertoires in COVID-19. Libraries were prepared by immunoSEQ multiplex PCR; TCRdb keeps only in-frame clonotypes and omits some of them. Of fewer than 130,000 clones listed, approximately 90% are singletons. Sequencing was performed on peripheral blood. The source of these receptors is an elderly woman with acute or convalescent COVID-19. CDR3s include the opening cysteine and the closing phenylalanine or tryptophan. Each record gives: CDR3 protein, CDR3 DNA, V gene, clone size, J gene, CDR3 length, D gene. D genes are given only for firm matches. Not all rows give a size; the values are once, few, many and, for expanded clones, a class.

CDR3 protein: CAWSVGAGANVLTF
CDR3 DNA: TGTGCCTGGAGTGTAGGGGCTGGGGCCAACGTCCTGACTTTC
V gene: TRBV30
clone size: -
J gene: TRBJ2-6
CDR3 length: 14
D gene: -

CDR3 protein: CAAGVGNIQYF
CDR3 DNA: TGTGCCGCGGGGGTAGGGAACATTCAGTACTTC
V gene: TRBV10-3
clone size: -
J gene: TRBJ2-4
CDR3 length: 11
D gene: TRBD2

CDR3 protein: CASSASSGANVLTF
CDR3 DNA: TGTGCCAGCTCAGCCAGCTCTGGGGCCAACGTCCTGACTTTC
V gene: TRBV18
clone size: once
J gene: TRBJ2-6
CDR3 length: 14
D gene: -

CDR3 protein: CASSFGGASNQPQHF
CDR3 DNA: TGTGCCAGCAGCTTCGGGGGGGCTAGCAATCAGCCCCAGCATTTT
V gene: TRBV5-6
clone size: -
J gene: TRBJ1-5
CDR3 length: 15
D gene: -

CDR3 protein: CASRRGQVYEQYF
CDR3 DNA: TGTGCCAGCAGGCGAGGACAGGTCTACGAGCAGTACTTC
V gene: TRBV28
clone size: -
J gene: TRBJ2-7
CDR3 length: 13
D gene: TRBD1

CDR3 protein: CASSSQGYSGNTIYF
CDR3 DNA: TGTGCCAGCAGTTCACAGGGGTACTCTGGAAACACCATATATTTT
V gene: TRBV27
clone size: -
J gene: TRBJ1-3
CDR3 length: 15
D gene: TRBD1

CDR3 protein: CASSLRTEDRAFF
CDR3 DNA: TGCGCCAGCAGCCTTCGGACAGAGGATCGAGCTTTCTTT
V gene: TRBV4-1
clone size: -
J gene: TRBJ1-1
CDR3 length: 13
D gene: -

CDR3 protein: CAWSVRFNEQFF
CDR3 DNA: TGTGCCTGGAGTGTACGGTTCAATGAGCAGTTCTTC
V gene: TRBV30
clone size: -
J gene: TRBJ2-1
CDR3 length: 12
D gene: -

CDR3 protein: CASSPRLASRQETQYF
CDR3 DNA: TGTGCCAGCTCACCTCGACTAGCGTCGCGCCAAGAGACCCAGTACTTC
V gene: TRBV18
clone size: -
J gene: TRBJ2-5
CDR3 length: 16
D gene: TRBD2

CDR3 protein: CASSRHSTGTLSGNTIYF
CDR3 DNA: TGTGCCAGCAGCCGTCACTCGACAGGAACCCTCTCTGGAAACACCATATATTTT
V gene: TRBV6-2/TRBV6-3
clone size: -
J gene: TRBJ1-3
CDR3 length: 18
D gene: -

CDR3 protein: CASSLVRRDRVYGYTF
CDR3 DNA: TGTGCCAGCAGCTTAGTTCGTCGGGACAGGGTTTATGGCTACACCTTC
V gene: TRBV7-8
clone size: -
J gene: TRBJ1-2
CDR3 length: 16
D gene: TRBD1

CDR3 protein: CASSYRQGANYNEQFF
CDR3 DNA: TGTGCCAGTAGTTATAGACAGGGGGCTAACTACAATGAGCAGTTCTTC
V gene: TRBV19
clone size: -
J gene: TRBJ2-1
CDR3 length: 16
D gene: TRBD1

CDR3 protein: CASSASAGELFF
CDR3 DNA: TGTGCCAGCAGTGCGTCGGCCGGGGAGCTGTTTTTT
V gene: TRBV12-3/TRBV12-4
clone size: -
J gene: TRBJ2-2
CDR3 length: 12
D gene: -

CDR3 protein: CAISDTGMNTEAFF
CDR3 DNA: TGTGCCATCAGTGACACAGGGATGAACACTGAAGCTTTCTTT
V gene: TRBV10-3
clone size: -
J gene: TRBJ1-1
CDR3 length: 14
D gene: -

CDR3 protein: CASSTGGLANYGYTF
CDR3 DNA: TGTGCCAGCAGTACAGGGGGGCTAGCTAACTATGGCTACACCTTC
V gene: TRBV6-5
clone size: -
J gene: TRBJ1-2
CDR3 length: 15
D gene: TRBD1

CDR3 protein: CASSFGTSYEQYF
CDR3 DNA: TGTGCCAGCAGCTTTGGGACTTCCTACGAGCAGTACTTC
V gene: TRBV5-4
clone size: -
J gene: TRBJ2-7
CDR3 length: 13
D gene: -

CDR3 protein: CASTQGSPGNTIYF
CDR3 DNA: TGCGCCAGCACACAGGGTTCGCCTGGAAACACCATATATTTT
V gene: TRBV5-1
clone size: -
J gene: TRBJ1-3
CDR3 length: 14
D gene: -

CDR3 protein: CASSFGQGTDTQYF
CDR3 DNA: TGTGCCAGCAGCTTTGGACAGGGAACAGATACGCAGTATTTT
V gene: TRBV7-9
clone size: -
J gene: TRBJ2-3
CDR3 length: 14
D gene: TRBD1

CDR3 protein: CATRLAKKLQETQYF
CDR3 DNA: TGTGCCACCCGACTAGCAAAGAAACTACAAGAGACCCAGTACTTC
V gene: TRBV24-1
clone size: -
J gene: TRBJ2-5
CDR3 length: 15
D gene: TRBD2

CDR3 protein: CASSYFGTSANTGELFF
CDR3 DNA: TGTGCCAGCAGTTACTTCGGGACTAGCGCGAACACCGGGGAGCTGTTTTTT
V gene: TRBV6-2/TRBV6-3
clone size: -
J gene: TRBJ2-2
CDR3 length: 17
D gene: TRBD2

CDR3 protein: CASSSNRVLETQYF
CDR3 DNA: TGTGCCAGCAGTTCGAACAGGGTTTTAGAGACCCAGTACTTC
V gene: TRBV27
clone size: -
J gene: TRBJ2-5
CDR3 length: 14
D gene: -

CDR3 protein: CATSGTSLNTGELFF
CDR3 DNA: TGTGCCACCTCCGGGACTAGCCTTAACACCGGGGAGCTGTTTTTT
V gene: TRBV24-1
clone size: once
J gene: TRBJ2-2
CDR3 length: 15
D gene: TRBD2

CDR3 protein: CSVTGGFNEQYF
CDR3 DNA: TGCAGCGTGACAGGGGGCTTTAACGAGCAGTACTTC
V gene: TRBV29-1
clone size: -
J gene: TRBJ2-7
CDR3 length: 12
D gene: TRBD1

CDR3 protein: CASRLAGGETQYF
CDR3 DNA: TGTGCCAGCAGATTAGCGGGGGGGGAGACCCAGTACTTC
V gene: TRBV3-1/TRBV3-2
clone size: -
J gene: TRBJ2-5
CDR3 length: 13
D gene: TRBD2

CDR3 protein: CAWIAPGTGGYNEQFF
CDR3 DNA: TGTGCCTGGATCGCCCCCGGGACAGGGGGCTACAATGAGCAGTTCTTC
V gene: TRBV30
clone size: -
J gene: TRBJ2-1
CDR3 length: 16
D gene: TRBD1

CDR3 protein: CASSTGLSNEKLFF
CDR3 DNA: TGCGCCAGCAGCACGGGTCTCTCTAATGAAAAACTGTTTTTT
V gene: TRBV5-1
clone size: -
J gene: TRBJ1-4
CDR3 length: 14
D gene: -

CDR3 protein: CASSFVSPGPLHF
CDR3 DNA: TGCGCCAGCAGCTTCGTTTCCCCGGGGCCCCTCCACTTT
V gene: TRBV5-1
clone size: -
J gene: TRBJ1-6
CDR3 length: 13
D gene: -

CDR3 protein: CASSLQLAGGRETQYF
CDR3 DNA: TGCGCCAGCAGCCTCCAATTAGCGGGGGGTCGAGAGACCCAGTACTTC
V gene: TRBV4-1
clone size: -
J gene: TRBJ2-5
CDR3 length: 16
D gene: TRBD2

CDR3 protein: CASSLARGYGEAFF
CDR3 DNA: TGTGCCAGCAGCTTAGCAAGGGGTTACGGTGAAGCTTTCTTT
V gene: TRBV7-9
clone size: few
J gene: TRBJ1-1
CDR3 length: 14
D gene: -

CDR3 protein: CATATGNQETQYF
CDR3 DNA: TGTGCCACCGCAACAGGGAACCAAGAGACCCAGTACTTC
V gene: TRBV24-1
clone size: -
J gene: TRBJ2-5
CDR3 length: 13
D gene: -

CDR3 protein: CATLWSTESYGYTF
CDR3 DNA: TGTGCCACCCTATGGTCAACAGAAAGCTATGGCTACACCTTC
V gene: TRBV19
clone size: -
J gene: TRBJ1-2
CDR3 length: 14
D gene: -

CDR3 protein: CASGQGNSGANVLTF
CDR3 DNA: TGTGCCAGCGGTCAGGGAAACTCTGGGGCCAACGTCCTGACTTTC
V gene: TRBV9
clone size: -
J gene: TRBJ2-6
CDR3 length: 15
D gene: -

CDR3 protein: CASSTGISGNTIYF
CDR3 DNA: TGTGCCAGCAGTACGGGGATCTCTGGAAACACCATATATTTT
V gene: TRBV2
clone size: -
J gene: TRBJ1-3
CDR3 length: 14
D gene: -

CDR3 protein: CASRETSGGAETQYF
CDR3 DNA: TGTGCCAGTAGAGAGACTAGCGGGGGGGCGGAGACCCAGTACTTC
V gene: TRBV19
clone size: -
J gene: TRBJ2-5
CDR3 length: 15
D gene: TRBD2

CDR3 protein: CASSPYGAQHF
CDR3 DNA: TGTGCCAGCAGTCCTTACGGGGCCCAGCATTTT
V gene: TRBV28
clone size: -
J gene: TRBJ1-5
CDR3 length: 11
D gene: -

CDR3 protein: CASSSLGGNEQFF
CDR3 DNA: TGTGCCAGCAGTTCACTCGGGGGCAATGAGCAGTTCTTC
V gene: TRBV28
clone size: -
J gene: TRBJ2-1
CDR3 length: 13
D gene: -

CDR3 protein: CASSLGQGFYNEQFF
CDR3 DNA: TGTGCCAGCAGCCTGGGACAGGGGTTTTACAATGAGCAGTTCTTC
V gene: TRBV4-2
clone size: -
J gene: TRBJ2-1
CDR3 length: 15
D gene: TRBD1

CDR3 protein: CASSIGGQGSNQPQHF
CDR3 DNA: TGTGCCAGTAGTATTGGGGGACAGGGAAGCAATCAGCCCCAGCATTTT
V gene: TRBV19
clone size: -
J gene: TRBJ1-5
CDR3 length: 16
D gene: TRBD1

CDR3 protein: CAISDQGKGSGNTIYF
CDR3 DNA: TGTGCCATCAGTGACCAGGGTAAGGGATCTGGAAACACCATATATTTT
V gene: TRBV10-3
clone size: few
J gene: TRBJ1-3
CDR3 length: 16
D gene: -

CDR3 protein: CASSLFRGKNSPLHF
CDR3 DNA: TGTGCCAGCAGCTTATTCAGGGGGAAGAATTCACCCCTCCACTTT
V gene: TRBV7-6
clone size: -
J gene: TRBJ1-6
CDR3 length: 15
D gene: TRBD1

CDR3 protein: CASSEGEDFSYEQYF
CDR3 DNA: TGTGCCAGCAGTGAAGGTGAGGATTTTTCCTACGAGCAGTACTTC
V gene: TRBV2
clone size: -
J gene: TRBJ2-7
CDR3 length: 15
D gene: -

CDR3 protein: CASSSYRGASGNTIYF
CDR3 DNA: TGTGCCAGCAGCTCTTACAGGGGAGCCTCAGGGAACACCATATATTTT
V gene: TRBV13
clone size: -
J gene: TRBJ1-3
CDR3 length: 16
D gene: TRBD1

CDR3 protein: CAWSPTDRDGYEQYF
CDR3 DNA: TGTGCCTGGAGCCCTACTGACAGGGACGGCTACGAGCAGTACTTC
V gene: TRBV30
clone size: -
J gene: TRBJ2-7
CDR3 length: 15
D gene: TRBD1

CDR3 protein: CASTPLMRRVSSYEQYF
CDR3 DNA: TGTGCCAGCACTCCACTGATGCGCAGGGTGAGCTCCTACGAGCAGTACTTC
V gene: TRBV2
clone size: -
J gene: TRBJ2-7
CDR3 length: 17
D gene: -

CDR3 protein: CASSFEPYSPQHF
CDR3 DNA: TGTGCCAGCAGTTTTGAGCCTTATAGTCCCCAGCATTTT
V gene: TRBV6-5
clone size: -
J gene: TRBJ1-5
CDR3 length: 13
D gene: -

CDR3 protein: CASSLCDRGQCGYTF
CDR3 DNA: TGCGCCAGCAGCTTGTGTGACAGGGGGCAATGTGGCTACACCTTC
V gene: TRBV5-1
clone size: once
J gene: TRBJ1-2
CDR3 length: 15
D gene: TRBD1

CDR3 protein: CASSSQGSNEKLFF
CDR3 DNA: TGTGCCAGCTCATCTCAGGGAAGTAATGAAAAACTGTTTTTT
V gene: TRBV18
clone size: once
J gene: TRBJ1-4
CDR3 length: 14
D gene: -

CDR3 protein: CASSLGDRGTDTQYF
CDR3 DNA: TGCGCCAGCAGCTTGGGGGACAGGGGAACAGATACGCAGTATTTT
V gene: TRBV5-1
clone size: -
J gene: TRBJ2-3
CDR3 length: 15
D gene: TRBD1

CDR3 protein: CAWDDEVGQFF
CDR3 DNA: TGTGCCTGGGACGACGAGGTAGGGCAGTTCTTC
V gene: TRBV30
clone size: -
J gene: TRBJ2-1
CDR3 length: 11
D gene: -

CDR3 protein: CASSPGTARETQYF
CDR3 DNA: TGTGCCAGCAGTCCGGGGACAGCCCGGGAGACCCAGTACTTC
V gene: TRBV28
clone size: -
J gene: TRBJ2-5
CDR3 length: 14
D gene: TRBD1

CDR3 protein: CATSDPGRQGYGYTF
CDR3 DNA: TGTGCCACCAGTGACCCGGGACGACAGGGGTATGGCTACACCTTC
V gene: TRBV24-1
clone size: -
J gene: TRBJ1-2
CDR3 length: 15
D gene: TRBD1

CDR3 protein: CASSFGDRAGDTQYF
CDR3 DNA: TGTGCCAGCAGTTTCGGTGACAGGGCGGGAGATACGCAGTATTTT
V gene: TRBV28
clone size: few
J gene: TRBJ2-3
CDR3 length: 15
D gene: TRBD1

CDR3 protein: CASSFRLAGSSYNEQFF
CDR3 DNA: TGTGCCAGCAGCTTTCGACTAGCCGGAAGCTCCTACAATGAGCAGTTCTTC
V gene: TRBV5-4
clone size: -
J gene: TRBJ2-1
CDR3 length: 17
D gene: TRBD2

CDR3 protein: CASSKVPGGAEKLFF
CDR3 DNA: TGTGCCAGCAGCAAAGTTCCAGGGGGCGCTGAAAAACTGTTTTTT
V gene: TRBV21-1
clone size: -
J gene: TRBJ1-4
CDR3 length: 15
D gene: -

CDR3 protein: CASTQPGVDTGELFF
CDR3 DNA: TGTGCCAGCACACAACCAGGGGTAGACACCGGGGAGCTGTTTTTT
V gene: TRBV7-8
clone size: -
J gene: TRBJ2-2
CDR3 length: 15
D gene: -